This is a list of T cell receptor beta chains from one sample in a study of beta chain features in type 1 diabetes. Profiled with immunoSEQ multiplex PCR; TCRdb holds only in-frame clones, not every one. The sample records under 900,000 clones, roughly a sixth being singletons. The sequenced sample was naive CD4+ T cells from blood. These receptor sequences come from a woman aged 18-30 years in good health. CDR3s include the opening cysteine and the closing phenylalanine or tryptophan. Fields, in order: J gene, clone size, V gene, D gene, CDR3 protein, CDR3 DNA. The D gene is left open where the match is weak. Clone sizes are given selectively: once, few, many, or a class where the clone is expanded.

TRBJ2-2 few TRBV9 NA CASSVAGRVLGELFF TGTGCCAGCAGCGTAGCTGGTCGGGTTCTGGGGGAGCTGTTTTTT
TRBJ2-1 few TRBV4-2 NA CASSQVSAQNNEQFF TGTGCCAGCAGCCAAGTCTCGGCTCAAAACAATGAGCAGTTCTTC
TRBJ2-5 NA TRBV7-9 NA CASSLQGGGGKTQYF TGTGCCAGCAGCCTACAGGGAGGAGGGGGAAAGACCCAGTACTTC
TRBJ2-1 NA TRBV6-1 NA CASSEHYNEQFF TGTGCCAGCAGTGAACACTACAATGAGCAGTTCTTC
TRBJ2-3 NA TRBV2 NA CAGSGTYTDTQYF TGTGCCGGATCCGGGACTTACACAGATACGCAGTATTTT
TRBJ2-7 few TRBV18 TRBD1 CASSPGTGAYEQYF TGTGCCAGCTCACCCGGGACAGGAGCCTACGAGCAGTACTTC
TRBJ2-5 few TRBV29-1 TRBD2 CSVEGLAGARTQYF TGCAGCGTAGAGGGACTAGCGGGAGCAAGGACCCAGTACTTC
TRBJ2-7 NA TRBV28 NA CASSFDLTGTYEQYF TGTGCCAGCAGTTTTGACCTTACAGGGACCTACGAGCAGTACTTC
TRBJ2-3 NA TRBV7-9 NA CASSTAEASTDTQYF TGTGCCAGCAGCACCGCAGAGGCTAGCACAGATACGCAGTATTTT
TRBJ2-2 NA TRBV6-5 NA CASSYRGLWELFF TGTGCCAGCAGTTACAGGGGTTTGTGGGAGCTGTTTTTT
TRBJ2-1 NA TRBV9 NA CASSPRSGLQTYNEQFF TGTGCCAGCAGCCCGCGGAGCGGCCTACAGACCTACAATGAGCAGTTCTTC
TRBJ1-4 NA TRBV2 TRBD1 CASRTGEGEKLFF TGTGCCAGCAGGACAGGGGAAGGTGAAAAACTGTTTTTT
TRBJ2-2 few TRBV28 NA CASSLSGPGELFF TGTGCCAGCAGTTTATCTGGACCCGGGGAGCTGTTTTTT
TRBJ2-2 few TRBV5-1 TRBD2 CASSPWTRSNTGELFF TGCGCCAGCAGCCCCTGGACTAGATCGAACACCGGGGAGCTGTTTTTT
TRBJ2-5 NA TRBV15 TRBD2 CATSRVLAGGLETQYF TGTGCCACCAGCAGAGTACTAGCGGGAGGTCTAGAGACCCAGTACTTC
TRBJ1-1 few TRBV28 NA CASSFPRQILSNTEAFF TGTGCCAGCAGTTTTCCCCGACAGATTCTATCGAACACTGAAGCTTTCTTT
TRBJ1-1 few TRBV7-2 NA CASSLGEGGVAFF TGTGCCAGCAGCTTAGGAGAGGGTGGCGTGGCTTTCTTT
TRBJ2-1 NA TRBV7-3 NA CASSPRHLAFEQFF TGTGCCAGCAGCCCCCGTCACCTAGCGTTTGAGCAGTTCTTC
TRBJ2-7 NA TRBV4-3 TRBD1 CASSQHYSGTGFTYEQYF TGCGCCAGCAGCCAACACTACTCCGGGACAGGCTTTACCTACGAGCAGTACTTC
TRBJ2-5 NA TRBV28 NA CASSSGVGGIWGETQYF TGTGCCAGCTCGTCGGGAGTAGGGGGGATCTGGGGCGAGACCCAGTACTTC
TRBJ2-2 few TRBV10-3 TRBD1 CAISGTGGRTGELFF TGTGCCATCAGTGGTACAGGGGGCCGCACCGGGGAGCTGTTTTTT
TRBJ2-2 NA TRBV21-1 NA CASSTIRDRENGGELFF TGTGCCAGCAGCACGATCCGGGACAGGGAGAATGGCGGGGAGCTGTTTTTT
TRBJ2-5 NA TRBV9 TRBD1 CASGQGARETQYF TGTGCCAGCGGACAGGGGGCACGGGAGACCCAGTACTTC
TRBJ1-2 NA TRBV28 TRBD1 CASRQLTGTGHYTGYTF TGTGCCAGCAGACAACTTACTGGGACAGGGCATTATACTGGCTACACCTTC
TRBJ1-2 few TRBV11-1 NA CASSLNSGSGYTF TGTGCCAGCAGCTTAAATTCAGGGTCTGGCTACACCTTC
TRBJ2-1 NA TRBV18 TRBD2 CASSPTRTSSYNEQFF TGTGCCAGCTCACCAACCCGGACTAGCTCCTACAATGAGCAGTTCTTC
TRBJ2-7 NA TRBV28 TRBD2 CASKWGGRASEQYF TGTGCCAGCAAATGGGGCGGGAGGGCCTCCGAGCAGTACTTC
TRBJ2-5 few TRBV5-1 TRBD2 CASSLGGRGETQYF TGCGCCAGCAGCTTGGGCGGGAGAGGAGAGACCCAGTACTTC
TRBJ2-2 few TRBV7-2 TRBD1 CASSPRQGGRSGELFF TGTGCCAGCAGCCCCCGACAGGGTGGGCGTTCCGGGGAGCTGTTTTTT
TRBJ2-1 NA TRBV6-5 NA CASSYLPYNEQFF TGTGCCAGCAGTTACCTCCCCTACAATGAGCAGTTCTTC
TRBJ2-3 few TRBV28 NA CASSYGDTQYF TGTGCCAGCAGTTATGGGGATACGCAGTATTTT
TRBJ2-7 NA TRBV7-2 TRBD2 CASSLSGSPFYEQYF TGTGCCAGCAGCCTGAGCGGGAGCCCTTTCTACGAGCAGTACTTC
TRBJ2-7 NA TRBV14 TRBD1 CASSPWDRASVEQYF TGTGCCAGCAGCCCGTGGGACAGGGCGTCGGTCGAGCAGTACTTC
TRBJ2-7 few TRBV11-2 NA CASSSHRGPYEQYF TGTGCCAGCAGCTCTCATCGGGGGCCCTACGAGCAGTACTTC
TRBJ2-1 NA TRBV5-1 TRBD2 CASSLGLAALNNEQFF TGCGCCAGCAGCTTGGGACTAGCGGCCCTCAACAATGAGCAGTTCTTC
TRBJ1-1 NA TRBV7-8 TRBD1 CASTRTGNTEAFF TGTGCCAGCACCCGGACAGGGAACACTGAAGCTTTCTTT
TRBJ2-5 NA TRBV9 TRBD1 CASSNGLGDRGRETQYF TGTGCCAGCAGCAACGGCCTCGGGGACAGGGGTCGGGAGACCCAGTACTTC
TRBJ2-7 few TRBV14 TRBD2 CATRGASGSYEQYF TGTGCCACCAGGGGGGCTAGCGGGAGCTACGAGCAGTACTTC
TRBJ1-2 NA TRBV5-1 NA CASSLSAGTYGYTF TGCGCCAGCAGCTTGTCCGCAGGGACGTATGGCTACACCTTC
TRBJ2-5 few TRBV4-2 TRBD1 CASSQGSYLGQGLETQYF TGTGCCAGCAGCCAAGGGTCCTATTTGGGACAGGGGTTAGAGACCCAGTACTTC
TRBJ1-3 NA TRBV9 NA CASSVDLNLESGNTIYF TGTGCCAGCAGCGTAGACCTAAATTTGGAATCTGGAAACACCATATATTTT
TRBJ2-5 NA TRBV4-2 TRBD2 CASSQGAGGRIFGETQYF TGTGCCAGCAGCCAAGGAGCGGGAGGGCGCATCTTCGGGGAGACCCAGTACTTC
TRBJ1-3 few TRBV4-3 TRBD1 CASSQEVPGGGNTIYF TGCGCCAGCAGCCAAGAGGTTCCAGGGGGCGGAAACACCATATATTTT
TRBJ2-5 few TRBV7-8 NA CASSFEGTETQYF TGTGCCAGCAGCTTTGAGGGGACGGAGACCCAGTACTTC
TRBJ2-1 NA TRBV7-2 TRBD2 CASSLAQRGRYNEQFF TGTGCCAGCAGCTTAGCGCAGCGGGGGAGATACAATGAGCAGTTCTTC
TRBJ2-2 NA TRBV9 TRBD1 CASCTGQGADGELFF TGTGCCAGCTGTACCGGGCAGGGGGCCGACGGGGAGCTGTTTTTT
TRBJ2-7 NA TRBV27 NA CASSLRVSYEQYF TGTGCCAGCAGTTTACGAGTATCCTACGAGCAGTACTTC
TRBJ2-1 NA TRBV7-2 NA CASSPTLTAWEQFF TGTGCCAGCAGCCCCACCTTGACCGCGTGGGAGCAGTTCTTC
TRBJ2-5 few TRBV29-1 TRBD1 CSARDSSRETQYF TGCAGCGCCCGGGACAGCAGTAGGGAGACCCAGTACTTC
TRBJ2-7 NA TRBV2 TRBD2 CASSDYSGGSGF TGTGCCAGCAGTGACTATAGCGGGGGGTCCGGATTC
TRBJ2-3 NA TRBV5-1 TRBD2 CASSLAGGPTDTQYF TGCGCCAGCAGCTTGGCGGGAGGGCCGACGGATACGCAGTATTTT
TRBJ1-4 NA TRBV6-5 TRBD1 CASSLGQGFEKLFF TGTGCCAGCAGTTTGGGACAGGGTTTTGAAAAACTGTTTTTT
TRBJ1-2 few TRBV6-1 NA CASRRQEGPRDTF TGTGCCAGCAGGAGGCAGGAGGGACCCAGGGACACCTTC